This T cell receptor beta chain was identified in a study of blood T cell repertoires in COVID-19. Sequencing used immunoSEQ multiplex PCR; TCRdb keeps in-frame clones, though not all of them. The sample carries 100,000 or so clones, 85% recorded once. Trimming took 4 bases from V and 6 from J, leaving 12 bases between them. CDR1 is MNHEY and CDR2 is SMNVEV in the germline V gene (reference sequence). The CDR3 is 13 residues long. Specimen: peripheral blood. The sequence derives from a woman in her 70s with active or convalescent COVID-19. The chain couples TRBV27 to TRBJ1-2, with a tentative D call TRBD1 (6 bases). The CDR3 region has the DNA TGTGCCAGCAGTTCACAGGGCTGGAATGGCTACACCTTC. This gives the protein CASSSQGWNGYTF.